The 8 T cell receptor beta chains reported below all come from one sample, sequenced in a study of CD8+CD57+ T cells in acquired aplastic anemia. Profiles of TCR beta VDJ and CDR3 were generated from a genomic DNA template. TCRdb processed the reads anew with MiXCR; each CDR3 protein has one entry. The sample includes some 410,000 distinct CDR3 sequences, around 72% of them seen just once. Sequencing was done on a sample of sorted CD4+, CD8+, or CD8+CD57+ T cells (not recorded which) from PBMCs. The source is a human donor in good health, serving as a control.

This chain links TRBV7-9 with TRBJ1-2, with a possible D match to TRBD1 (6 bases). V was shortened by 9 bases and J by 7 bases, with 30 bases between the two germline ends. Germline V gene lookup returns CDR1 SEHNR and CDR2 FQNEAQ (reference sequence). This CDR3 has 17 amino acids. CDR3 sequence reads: CASSQAAIGGPISGYTF. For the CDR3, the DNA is TGTGCCAGTAGTCAGGCGGCTATCGGGGGCCCCATTAGTGGCTACACCTTC. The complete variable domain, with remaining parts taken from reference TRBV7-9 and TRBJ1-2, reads DTGVSQNPRHKITKRGQNVTFRCDPISEHNRLYWYRQTLGQGPEFLTYFQNEAQLEKSRLLSDRFSAERPKGSFSTLEIQRTEQGDSAMYLCASSQAAIGGPISGYTFGSGTRLTVV.

Here the CDR3 reads CASTHQGDTEAFF. DNA of the CDR3: TGTGCCAGCACCCACCAAGGGGACACTGAAGCTTTCTTT. This chain links TRBV12-3 or TRBV12-4 with TRBJ1-1; TRBD1 is a possible D gene (5 bases). The ends were cut back, 7 bases at V and 3 bases at J, with 12 bases in the middle. The CDR3 consists of 13 residues.

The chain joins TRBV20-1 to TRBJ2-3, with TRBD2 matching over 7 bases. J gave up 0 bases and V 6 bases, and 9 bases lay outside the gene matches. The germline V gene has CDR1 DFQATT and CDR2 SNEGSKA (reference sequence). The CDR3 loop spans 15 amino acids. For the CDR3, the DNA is TGCAGTGCAACCAGGGCTAGCGGAAGCACAGATACGCAGTATTTT. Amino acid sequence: CSATRASGSTDTQYF.

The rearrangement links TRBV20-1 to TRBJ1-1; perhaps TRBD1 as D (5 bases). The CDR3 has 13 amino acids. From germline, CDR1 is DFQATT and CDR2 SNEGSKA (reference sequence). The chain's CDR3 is CSVEGPGETEAFF. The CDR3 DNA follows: TGCAGCGTTGAAGGACCGGGGGAGACTGAAGCTTTCTTT.

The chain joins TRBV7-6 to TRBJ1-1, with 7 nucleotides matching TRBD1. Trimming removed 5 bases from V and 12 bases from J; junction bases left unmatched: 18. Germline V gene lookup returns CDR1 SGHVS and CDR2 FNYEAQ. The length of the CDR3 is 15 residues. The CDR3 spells CASSRGPGAYVLTFF. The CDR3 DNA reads TGTGCCAGCAGCAGGGGGCCTGGGGCCTACGTCCTGACTTTCTTT. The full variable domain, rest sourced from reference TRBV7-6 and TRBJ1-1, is GAGVSQSPRYKVTKRGQDVALRCDPISGHVSLYWYRQALGQGPEFLTYFNYEAQQDKSGLPNDRFSAERPEGSISTLTIQRTEQRDSAMYRCASSRGPGAYVLTFFGQGTRLTVV.

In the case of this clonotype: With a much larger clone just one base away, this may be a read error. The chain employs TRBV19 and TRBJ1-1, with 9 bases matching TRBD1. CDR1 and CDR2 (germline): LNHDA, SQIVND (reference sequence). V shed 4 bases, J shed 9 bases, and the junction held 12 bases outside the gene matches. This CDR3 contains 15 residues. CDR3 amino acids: CASSTRDRVSSQAFF. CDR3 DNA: TGTGCCAGTAGTACCCGGGACAGGGTAAGTTCTCAAGCTTTCTTT.

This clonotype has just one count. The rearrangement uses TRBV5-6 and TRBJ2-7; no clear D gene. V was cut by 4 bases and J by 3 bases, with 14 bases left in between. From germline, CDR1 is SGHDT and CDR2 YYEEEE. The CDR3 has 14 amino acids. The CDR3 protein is CASSLNETNYEQYF. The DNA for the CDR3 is TGTGCCAGCAGCCTCAATGAAACAAACTACGAGCAGTACTTC.

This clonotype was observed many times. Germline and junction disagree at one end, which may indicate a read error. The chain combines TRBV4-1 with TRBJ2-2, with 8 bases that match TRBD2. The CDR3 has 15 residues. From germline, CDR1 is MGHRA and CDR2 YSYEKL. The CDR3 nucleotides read TGCGCCAGCGGCCACGAGGGACTAGTCCCCGGGGAGCTGTTTTTT. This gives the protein CASGHEGLVPGELFF.